Each of the 22 T cell receptor beta chains below was sequenced from the same sample in a study of OX40 agonist ivuxolimab in advanced cancers. Generated by immunoSEQ multiplex PCR, the TCRdb table keeps only in-frame clones and is missing some. The sample shows tens of thousands of clones, around nine tenths of them seen only once. The sample was CD4+ or CD8+ T cells sorted from blood, taken in a trial of the OX40 agonist ivuxolimab. The receptors come from an adult with an advanced solid tumor such as melanoma, head and neck, liver or kidney cancer.

V usage is TRBV6-5 and J usage is TRBJ2-7, with D unresolved. CDR1 and CDR2 (germline): MNHEY, SVGAGI. The CDR3 has 12 residues. V lost 7 bases to trimming and J lost 5 bases, with 12 bases between them. CDR3 loop: CASNSPMNEQYF. As DNA, the CDR3 is TGTGCCAGCAACTCGCCCATGAACGAGCAGTACTTC.

This clone was seen a handful of times. This sequence joins TRBV2 and TRBJ2-1, with 11 bases lining up with TRBD2. Germline CDR1 SNHLY, CDR2 FYNNEI. The ends lost 4 bases at V and 4 bases at J; junction bases unmatched: 6. This CDR3 spans 16 amino acids. For the CDR3, the DNA is TGTGCCAGCAGTGGGAAAACTAGCGGGAGTTACAATGAGCAGTTCTTC. This translates into CASSGKTSGSYNEQFF.

V and J are TRBV5-1 and TRBJ2-7; D may be TRBD1 (6 bases). This CDR3 region has 16 residues. With 4 bases removed from V and 0 bases from J, the gap between germline ends came to 17 bases. Germline V CDR1 and CDR2: SGHRS, YFSETQ. CDR3 in amino acids: CASSPSLQGFSYEQYF. DNA of the CDR3: TGCGCCAGCAGCCCCAGCCTACAGGGATTCTCCTACGAGCAGTACTTC. The full variable domain, its missing parts supplied by reference TRBV5-1 and TRBJ2-7, is KAGVTQTPRYLIKTRGQQVTLSCSPISGHRSVSWYQQTPGQGLQFLFEYFSETQRNKGNFPGRFSGRQFSNSRSEMNVSTLELGDSALYLCASSPSLQGFSYEQYFGPGTRLTVT.

The J gene is TRBJ1-2, the V gene TRBV25-1, with 10 nucleotides matching TRBD1. The germline CDR1 and CDR2 sequences are MGHDK and SYGVNS. The CDR3 covers 15 residues. The trim removed 4 bases at V and 5 bases at J, leaving 7 bases unmatched. The CDR3 nucleotides read TGTGCCAGCAGTGCCCCCAGGACAGGGGGATATGGCTACACCTTC. Translation: CASSAPRTGGYGYTF.

The chain links TRBV7-2 to TRBJ2-7; the D is unclear. Trimming stripped 5 bases from V and 6 bases from J, with 11 bases between. Germline-derived CDR1 and CDR2 are SGHTA and FQGNSA. The CDR3 is 12 residues long. The DNA of the CDR3 is TGTGCCAGCAGCGCCTCTCGTCTCGAGCAGTACTTC. Amino acids: CASSASRLEQYF.

A single count supports this clone. V and J are TRBV11-2 and TRBJ2-5; D is undetermined. Per germline, CDR1 SGHAT and CDR2 FQNNGV. Trimming cost V 5 bases and J 7 bases, with 17 bases left between them. The length of the CDR3 is 14 residues. The CDR3 nucleotides read TGTGCCAGCAGCGCCCCCCACCGAGCCGGGACCCAGTACTTC. Translating gives CASSAPHRAGTQYF.

V gene TRBV18 combines with J gene TRBJ2-7; 10 nucleotides agree with TRBD1. In germline, CDR1 is KGHSH, CDR2 LQKENI. V gave up 8 bases and J gave up 2 bases; unmatched junction bases: 9. The CDR3 consists of 15 residues. The CDR3 region is CASASRDRGTYEQYF. The CDR3 DNA is TGTGCCAGCGCTTCCCGGGACAGGGGTACCTACGAGCAGTACTTC.

The J gene is TRBJ1-6, the V gene TRBV15, with D uncertain. This CDR3 spans 14 amino acids. The germline V and J ends were trimmed by 5 bases and 8 bases, with 13 bases remaining between them. Germline values: CDR1 LNHNV, CDR2 YYDKDF (reference sequence). The DNA of the CDR3 is TGTGCCACCAGCCTACAGATTTCCGATTCACCCCTCCACTTT. It codes for CATSLQISDSPLHF.

The chain recombines TRBV9 with TRBJ1-3, with D perhaps matching TRBD1 (5 bases). From germline, CDR1 is SGDLS and CDR2 YYNGEE. The CDR3 totals 16 residues. V lost 4 bases to trimming and J lost 0 bases, with 14 bases between them. CDR3 protein: CASSSRTTPSGNTIYF. The CDR3 coding sequence is TGTGCCAGCAGCTCCCGGACAACACCCTCTGGAAACACCATATATTTT.

The chain links TRBV6-1 to TRBJ2-1; tentatively, D is TRBD1 or TRBD2 (5 bases each). The V end was cut by 4 bases, the J end by 0 bases, with 16 bases between. The CDR3 has 17 amino acids. Germline CDR1 reads MNHNS; CDR2 reads SASEGT. This chain's CDR3 is CASSVGPEQSSYNEQFF. Written as DNA, the CDR3 is TGTGCCAGCAGTGTGGGACCCGAACAAAGCTCCTACAATGAGCAGTTCTTC.

On this clone: One junction end does not reproduce the germline sequence, and a read error may be involved. The chain is built from TRBV7-3 and TRBJ1-1; D is ambiguous. Germline CDR1 is SGHTA and CDR2 is FQGTGA. This CDR3 is built from 15 residues. CDR3 in amino acids: CASGLIRVPDTEAFF. In DNA form, the CDR3 reads TGTGCCAGCGGCTTAATACGGGTTCCCGACACTGAAGCTTTCTTT.

The rearrangement joins TRBV4-2 to TRBJ2-5; 8 nucleotides match TRBD1. V shed 4 bases, J shed 9 bases, and the junction held 13 bases outside the gene matches. The CDR3 length is 15 residues. Germline lookup yields CDR1 LGHNA and CDR2 YNFKEQ. CDR3: CASSPQGGAVGPQYF. The DNA for the CDR3 is TGTGCCAGCAGCCCACAGGGGGGAGCGGTTGGGCCCCAGTACTTC.

The CDR3 DNA sequence: TGTGCCAGCCAGCTAGCGGGAGGCACCGGGGAGCTGTTTTTT. Protein product: CASQLAGGTGELFF. The V call is TRBV11-3, the J call TRBJ2-2; 11 nucleotides align to TRBD2. CDR3 length: 14 residues. CDR1 and CDR2 from the germline V gene are SGHNT and YENEEA. Unmatched junction bases numbered 3, after V lost 8 bases and J lost 4 bases.

The chain links TRBV28 to TRBJ2-2, with 8 positions matching TRBD2. Trimming cost V 6 bases and J 4 bases; bases outside gene matches: 10. CDR3 length: 16 residues. The germline gives CDR1 MDHEN, CDR2 SYDVKM. CDR3 region: CASSALAGWGTGELFF. The CDR3, as DNA: TGTGCCAGCAGCGCGTTAGCGGGATGGGGCACCGGGGAGCTGTTTTTT.

V is TRBV5-1 and J is TRBJ2-7; D gene unclear. CDR3 length: 11 amino acids. V was cut by 0 bases and J by 6 bases, with 4 bases left in between. The germline gives CDR1 SGHRS, CDR2 YFSETQ. The CDR3 spells CASSLEGEQYF. CDR3 nucleotide sequence: TGCGCCAGCAGCTTGGAGGGCGAGCAGTACTTC.

The chain is built from TRBV12-5 and TRBJ2-3; 11 nucleotides agree with TRBD2. With V trimmed by 6 bases and J by 4 bases, 3 bases remained unmatched. Per germline, CDR1 LGHNT and CDR2 FRNRAP. This CDR3 is 14 amino acids long. CDR3 bases: TGTGCTAGTGGGTTTAGCGGGAGGGCAGATACGCAGTATTTT. This gives the protein CASGFSGRADTQYF.

This clone was seen only a few times. The chain carries TRBV6-6 and TRBJ2-7, with a weak D call TRBD2 (6 bases). V was trimmed by 5 bases and J by 0 bases, leaving 17 bases between them. Per germline, CDR1 MNHNY and CDR2 SVGAGI (reference sequence). CDR3 length: 16 amino acids. The chain's CDR3 is CASSPIAERGSYEQYF. Here the CDR3 DNA reads TGTGCCAGCAGTCCCATAGCGGAGAGGGGCTCCTACGAGCAGTACTTC.

In its sample, this clone was seen once. The rearrangement joins TRBV28 to TRBJ1-3; D is unresolved. From germline, CDR1 is MDHEN and CDR2 SYDVKM. Trimming removed 5 bases at V and 4 bases at J, with 12 bases between. The CDR3 consists of 14 residues. The DNA of the CDR3 is TGTGCCAGCAGTCCTACTAGGTCAGGAAACACCATATATTTT. Translation gives CASSPTRSGNTIYF.

This clone appeared once. V gene TRBV6-5 combines with J gene TRBJ1-4; no firm D call. V was clipped by 6 bases and J by 8 bases, with 16 bases between them. Germline V gene sequence: CDR1 MNHEY, CDR2 SVGAGI. The CDR3 runs to 14 residues. CDR3 in amino acids: CASSRKPPGEKLFF. CDR3 nucleotide sequence: TGTGCCAGCAGCCGAAAGCCTCCCGGGGAAAAACTGTTTTTT.

The chain employs TRBV5-1 and TRBJ2-3, with D perhaps matching TRBD1 or TRBD2 (5 bases each). Germline CDR1 and CDR2: SGHRS and YFSETQ. The V and J ends lost 0 bases and 3 bases respectively, with 11 bases between them. The length of the CDR3 is 15 residues. The CDR3 nucleotides read TGCGCCAGCAGCTTGGCCCGGGACGGGACAGATACGCAGTATTTT. It codes for CASSLARDGTDTQYF.

The chain employs TRBV11-2 and TRBJ2-3, with unresolved D. Germline V gene lookup returns CDR1 SGHAT and CDR2 FQNNGV. Trimming removed 5 bases at V and 6 bases at J, with 9 bases between. This CDR3 region has 12 residues. CDR3: CASSPAADTQYF. The CDR3 nucleotides read TGTGCCAGCAGCCCAGCAGCGGATACGCAGTATTTT.

The chain combines TRBV6-5 with TRBJ1-5, with D possibly matching TRBD1 (5 bases). The V end was cut by 10 bases, the J end by 2 bases, with 15 bases between. From germline, CDR1 is MNHEY and CDR2 SVGAGI. The CDR3 contains 14 residues. The CDR3 protein is CATKQGRGNQPQHF. CDR3 in DNA: TGTGCCACCAAGCAGGGCAGGGGCAATCAGCCCCAGCATTTT.